This record looks at one T cell receptor (beta chain) sequence and its context. Original analysis: Nucleated cell number was recorded as an estimate derived from reference gene primer amplification. TCRdb keeps only in-frame clones here, not all; method: immunoSEQ multiplex PCR. V, J and clone size derive from that table, while D and trimming were established from the DNA sequence. The sample yields around 13,000 clones, approximately 70% seen once. The record originates from a study of blood T cell repertoires in COVID-19. The germline V gene encodes CDR1 LNHNV and CDR2 YYDKDF (reference sequence). Between the trimmed V and J ends, which lost 6 bases and 1 base, there was a span of 10 bases. This CDR3 region has 14 residues.

Sequencing was carried out using peripheral blood. The clonotype was recovered from a human donor in a cohort sampled during active COVID-19. This chain uses TRBV15 with TRBJ1-5, with D tentatively TRBD1 (5 bases). CDR3 bases: TGTGCCACCAGGGGGGGGATGAGCAATCAGCCCCAGCATTTT. This gives the protein CATRGGMSNQPQHF.